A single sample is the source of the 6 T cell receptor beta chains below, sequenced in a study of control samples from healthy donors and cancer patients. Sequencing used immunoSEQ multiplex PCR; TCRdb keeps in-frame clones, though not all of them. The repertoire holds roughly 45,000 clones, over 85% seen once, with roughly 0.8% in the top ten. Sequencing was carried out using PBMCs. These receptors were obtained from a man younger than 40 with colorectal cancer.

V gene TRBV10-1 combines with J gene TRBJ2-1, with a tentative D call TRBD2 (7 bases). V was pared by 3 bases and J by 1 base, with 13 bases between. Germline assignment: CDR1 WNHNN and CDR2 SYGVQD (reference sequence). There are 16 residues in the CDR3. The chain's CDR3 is CASSDEGRGSYNEQFF. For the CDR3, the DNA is TGCGCCAGCAGTGATGAGGGGAGGGGGTCCTACAATGAGCAGTTCTTC.

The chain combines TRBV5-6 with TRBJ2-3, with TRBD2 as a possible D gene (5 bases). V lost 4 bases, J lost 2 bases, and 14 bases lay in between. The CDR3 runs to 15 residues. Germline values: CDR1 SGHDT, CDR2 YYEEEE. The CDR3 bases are TGTGCCAGCAGCGTAGGACTGGTTTCCACAGATACGCAGTATTTT. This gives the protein CASSVGLVSTDTQYF.

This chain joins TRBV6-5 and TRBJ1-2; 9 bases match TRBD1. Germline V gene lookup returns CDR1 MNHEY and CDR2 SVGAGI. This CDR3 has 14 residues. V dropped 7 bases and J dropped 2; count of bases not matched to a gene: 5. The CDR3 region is CASKRQGGNYGYTF. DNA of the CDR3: TGTGCCAGCAAGAGACAGGGGGGGAACTATGGCTACACCTTC.

The CDR3 protein is CASRSGGERFYGYTF. The CDR3 DNA reads TGTGCCAGCAGGAGTGGGGGGGAACGTTTCTATGGCTACACCTTC. The V and J genes are TRBV6-5 and TRBJ1-2; perhaps TRBD1 as D (5 bases). Trimming removed 6 bases at V and 4 bases at J, with 18 bases between. Germline V gene sequence: CDR1 MNHEY, CDR2 SVGAGI. CDR3 size: 15 residues.

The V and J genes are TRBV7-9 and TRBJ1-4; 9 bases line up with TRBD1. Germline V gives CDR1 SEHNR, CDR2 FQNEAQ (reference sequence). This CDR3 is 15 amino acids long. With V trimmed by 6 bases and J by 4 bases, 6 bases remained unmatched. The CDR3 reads CASSDWTGVNEKLFF. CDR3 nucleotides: TGTGCCAGCAGTGACTGGACAGGGGTTAATGAAAAACTGTTTTTT.

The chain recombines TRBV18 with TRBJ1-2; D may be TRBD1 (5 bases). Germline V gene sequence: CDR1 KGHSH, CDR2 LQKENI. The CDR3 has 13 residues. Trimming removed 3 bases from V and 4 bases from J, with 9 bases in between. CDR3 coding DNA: TGTGCCAGCTCACCGGGGGGATTCTATGGCTACACCTTC. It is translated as CASSPGGFYGYTF. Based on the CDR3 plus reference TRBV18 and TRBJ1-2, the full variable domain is NAGVMQNPRHLVRRRGQEARLRCSPMKGHSHVYWYRQLPEEGLKFMVYLQKENIIDESGMPKERFSAEFPKEGPSILRIQQVVRGDSAAYFCASSPGGFYGYTFGSGTRLTVV.